The rows below give T cell receptor beta chains drawn from one sample of a study of neoadjuvant anti-PD-1 for oral cavity cancer. Clones were sequenced by immunoSEQ multiplex PCR, and TCRdb holds only the in-frame ones, with some missing. Here the sample spans some 14,000 clones, 60% to 75% being singletons. The sample here was PBMCs, taken after nivolumab (anti-PD-1) treatment. These receptors all stem from a person aged 40-85 years with oral cavity squamous cell carcinoma. The CDR3 runs from the conserved cysteine through the conserved F or W. The order of the fields is V gene, J gene, D gene, clone size, CDR3 protein, CDR3 DNA. D genes are given only for firm matches. Only some rows state a clone size, as once, few, many or a class for expanded clones.

>TRBV11-2|TRBJ1-2|NA|NA
CASSTQIGGYTF
TGTGCCAGCAGCACGCAGATTGGTGGCTACACCTTC
>TRBV9|TRBJ1-2|NA|NA
CASRLHGGYTF
TGTGCCAGCAGACTACACGGAGGCTACACCTTC
>TRBV6-5|TRBJ1-3|NA|NA
CASSYSLASGNTIYF
TGTGCCAGCAGTTACTCATTGGCCTCTGGAAACACCATATATTTT
>TRBV23-1|TRBJ1-2|NA|NA
CASSAGTKSSNYGYTF
TGCGCCAGCAGTGCCGGGACGAAATCTTCTAACTATGGCTACACCTTC
>TRBV5-1|TRBJ1-2|NA|NA
CASSFGNSMDGYTF
TGCGCCAGCAGCTTCGGCAACTCTATGGATGGCTACACCTTC
>TRBV5-1|TRBJ2-5|NA|NA
CASSSGQFQETQYF
TGCGCCAGCAGCTCGGGACAATTCCAAGAGACCCAGTACTTC
>TRBV4-1|TRBJ1-1|NA|NA
CASSQDLDEAFF
TGCGCCAGCAGCCAAGATTTGGATGAAGCTTTCTTT
>TRBV9|TRBJ2-1|NA|NA
CASSVGKNWRSDEQFF
TGTGCCAGCAGCGTAGGTAAAAACTGGAGGAGTGATGAGCAGTTCTTC
>TRBV6-1|TRBJ2-1|TRBD2|NA
CASLPSGGYNEQFF
TGTGCCAGCTTACCTAGCGGGGGTTACAATGAGCAGTTCTTC
>TRBV6-5|TRBJ1-1|NA|NA
CASRSGGQRTEAFF
TGTGCCAGCAGGTCGGGAGGGCAGCGGACTGAAGCTTTCTTT
>TRBV11-2|TRBJ2-4|NA|NA
CASSPGTFRDKNIQYF
TGTGCCAGCAGCCCCGGGACCTTTAGGGACAAAAACATTCAGTACTTC
>TRBV14|TRBJ2-1|NA|NA
CASSQVRNSYNEQFF
TGTGCCAGCAGCCAAGTGAGGAACTCCTACAATGAGCAGTTCTTC
>TRBV6-8|TRBJ1-2|NA|few
CASRGGYTF
TGTGCCAGCAGGGGCGGCTACACCTTC
>TRBV10-3|TRBJ1-2|NA|few
CAISEAGDGYTF
TGTGCCATCAGTGAGGCAGGGGATGGCTACACCTTC
>TRBV7-8|TRBJ1-2|TRBD1|few
CASTLYDRAYGYTF
TGTGCCAGCACTTTATATGACAGGGCCTATGGCTACACCTTC
>TRBV5-6|TRBJ1-3|NA|NA
CASSFNAGNTIYF
TGTGCCAGCAGCTTTAACGCAGGAAACACCATATATTTT
>TRBV27|TRBJ2-3|TRBD2|NA
CASSPGLVATDTQYF
TGTGCCAGCAGTCCCGGACTAGTGGCGACAGATACGCAGTATTTT
>TRBV4-2|TRBJ2-3|TRBD2|NA
CASSQASPASGGPDTQYF
TGTGCCAGCAGCCAAGCCTCCCCCGCTAGCGGGGGCCCAGATACGCAGTATTTT
>TRBV5-4|TRBJ1-1|NA|NA
CASTWGADNLLEAFF
TGTGCCAGCACCTGGGGCGCAGATAATCTGCTAGAAGCTTTCTTT
>TRBV4-1|TRBJ2-7|TRBD1|few
CASSQSGTGTLEQYF
TGCGCCAGCAGCCAATCCGGGACAGGGACACTCGAGCAGTACTTC
>TRBV6-1|TRBJ1-2|NA|NA
CASKSNYGYTF
TGTGCCAGCAAATCAAACTATGGCTACACCTTC
>TRBV28|TRBJ1-1|NA|NA
CASDTLWGRGNTEAFF
TGTGCCAGCGATACTTTGTGGGGGCGGGGGAACACTGAAGCTTTCTTT
>TRBV5-4|TRBJ2-1|NA|NA
CASSLEGPLEKQFF
TGTGCCAGCAGCTTGGAAGGGCCCTTAGAAAAGCAGTTCTTC
>TRBV27|TRBJ2-7|NA|NA
CASSFSISYEQYF
TGTGCCAGCAGTTTTAGCATTTCCTACGAGCAGTACTTC
>TRBV6-5|TRBJ2-2|NA|NA
CASSYRAVGIGELFF
TGTGCCAGCAGTTACAGGGCGGTAGGGATTGGGGAGCTGTTTTTT
>TRBV5-1|TRBJ2-2|NA|NA
CASSSDPGVATGELFF
TGCGCCAGCAGCTCAGACCCAGGGGTAGCTACCGGGGAGCTGTTTTTT
>TRBV5-1|TRBJ2-2|NA|NA
CASSPQGTGELFF
TGCGCCAGCAGTCCCCAGGGTACCGGGGAGCTGTTTTTT